This passage covers 11 T cell receptor beta chains from one sample sequenced in a study of blood T cell repertoires in COVID-19. The repertoire was sequenced with immunoSEQ multiplex PCR; TCRdb's copy has only in-frame clones and lacks some. The data hold over 250,000 clones, with approximately 87% observed a single time. Sample: PBMCs or T cells enriched from blood (not recorded which). These receptors all come from a woman in her twenties or thirties who had recovered from COVID-19.

The genes are TRBV13 and TRBJ1-3; D not resolved. The CDR3 runs to 14 residues. V shed 5 bases and J shed 6 bases, with 14 bases lying between them. Germline assignment: CDR1 PRHDT and CDR2 FYEKMQ (reference sequence). The CDR3 region has the DNA TGTGCCAGCAGCCCCTTGGCACAGACAAACACCATATATTTT. Its protein product is CASSPLAQTNTIYF.

V and J are TRBV6-5 and TRBJ1-6; D uncertain. Trimming removed 6 bases from V and 4 bases from J, with 7 bases in between. Germline loops: CDR1 MNHEY, CDR2 SVGAGI. This CDR3 region has 13 residues. The CDR3 region has the DNA TGTGCCAGCAGGAGGGATTATAATTCACCCCTCCACTTT. The encoded protein is CASRRDYNSPLHF.

This sequence joins TRBV5-4 and TRBJ1-4; D is unclear. With 3 bases removed from V and 5 bases from J, the gap between germline ends came to 14 bases. Germline CDR1 is SGHNT and CDR2 is YYREEE (reference sequence). This CDR3 region has 15 residues. The CDR3 region has the DNA TGTGCCAGCAGCTCGCCCCGGGTCTCAAATGAAAAACTGTTTTTT. This codes for CASSSPRVSNEKLFF.

V and J are TRBV5-1 and TRBJ1-1; D call uncertain. The CDR3 contains 17 residues. Germline V CDR1 and CDR2: SGHRS, YFSETQ. V was pared by 0 bases and J by 5 bases, with 20 bases between. The DNA for the CDR3 is TGCGCCAGCAGCTTGGTTCAGGCTTTGAAGTTTGATACTGAAGCTTTCTTT. As protein: CASSLVQALKFDTEAFF.

The chain couples TRBV30 to TRBJ1-2; D unclear. From germline, CDR1 is GTSNPN and CDR2 SVGIG (reference sequence). CDR3 length: 14 amino acids. V was clipped by 4 bases and J by 5 bases, with 17 bases between them. The DNA for the CDR3 is TGTGCCTGGACGAGACAAAGCGGATCGTATGGCTACACCTTC. The encoded protein is CAWTRQSGSYGYTF.

The chain employs TRBV3-1 (or the pseudogene TRBV3-2) and TRBJ1-3; TRBD1 might be the D (5 bases). The germline CDR1 and CDR2 sequences are LGHDT and YNNKEL (reference sequence). V lost 6 bases to trimming and J lost 0 bases, with 18 bases between them. The CDR3 consists of 17 residues. In nucleotides, the CDR3 is TGTGCCAGCAGTCCTACCGTTCAGGGTTTCTCTGGAAACACCATATATTTT. Its translation: CASSPTVQGFSGNTIYF.

The chain has TRBV28 and TRBJ1-2, with a tentative D call TRBD1 (5 bases). Trimming shortened V by 6 bases and J by 4 bases, and 24 bases separated the two germline ends. Germline V gene lookup returns CDR1 MDHEN and CDR2 SYDVKM. The length of the CDR3 is 17 residues. For the CDR3, the DNA is TGTGCCAGCAGCGGCCCGGGGGAGGACTCTTCCGGCTATGGCTACACCTTC. Translating gives CASSGPGEDSSGYGYTF.

The rearrangement uses TRBV7-9 and TRBJ2-1; D is possibly TRBD2 (7 bases). The CDR3 length is 15 residues. The V gene's germline CDR1 is SEHNR and CDR2 FQNEAQ (reference sequence). The V and J ends lost 0 bases and 8 bases respectively, with 14 bases between them. The CDR3 region is CASSLAGGPVYEQFF. CDR3 sequence (DNA): TGTGCCAGCAGCTTAGCGGGGGGGCCAGTCTATGAGCAGTTCTTC.

This clone was detected only once. This chain links TRBV7-2 with TRBJ1-2; TRBD1 is a possible D gene (5 bases). Trimming stripped 6 bases from V and 3 bases from J, with 11 bases between. Per the germline V gene, CDR1 is SGHTA and CDR2 is FQGNSA. The CDR3 extends over 13 amino acids. The CDR3 region has the DNA TGTGCCAGCAGTTCCAGGGTCTACTATGGCTACACCTTC. It encodes CASSSRVYYGYTF.

V is TRBV6-4 and J is TRBJ1-6, with TRBD1 identical over 9 bases. Trimming cost V 2 bases and J 10 bases; bases outside gene matches: 9. Germline V gives CDR1 MRHNA, CDR2 SNTAGT. This CDR3 contains 16 residues. The CDR3 DNA sequence: TGTGCCAGCAGTGACCAACGGGACAGGGTATACTCACCCCTCCACTTT. It translates to CASSDQRDRVYSPLHF.

The V and J genes are TRBV10-3 and TRBJ2-1, with D perhaps TRBD2 (6 bases). CDR1 ENHRY and CDR2 SYGVKD come from the germline V gene. The CDR3 length is 14 residues. V shed 8 bases and J shed 6 bases, with 17 bases lying between them. CDR3 coding DNA: TGTGCCATCTCATATACGGGGACTCTCAATGAGCAGTTCTTC. This translates into CAISYTGTLNEQFF.